This T cell receptor (beta chain) comes out of a study of T-cell memory formation after mild COVID-19. About the study: TCR clusters showed largely donor specificity. Findings and limits, study-wide: Chiefly within CM and EM were the contracting CD4+ clones; CD8+ ones were within EMRA.

After 5'RACE with constant-segment primers, TCR alpha and TCR beta cDNA libraries carrying sample barcodes and UMIs were obtained. TCRdb re-analysed the 5' RACE reads in MiXCR, keeping a single row per CDR3 protein. The table lists approximately 290,000 distinct CDR3 sequences, 7.5% to 9.5% of them singletons. This clonotype has a count of ten or more. Its antigen remains unidentified. The TCR originated in a man younger than 35 who had mild COVID-19 (a few samples of this study predate the infection). Cell type and time point are not known. The material sequenced was PBMCs or a T cell subset sorted from them (not recorded which).

The CDR3 is CATSLITGELFF. CDR3 bases: TGTGCCACCAGTCTAATCACCGGGGAGCTGTTTTTT. This chain uses TRBV24-1 with TRBJ2-2, with D hard to call. The CDR3 has 12 residues. V lost 6 bases, J lost 4 bases, and 5 bases lay in between. Germline CDR1 is KGHDR and CDR2 is SFDVKD.